This T cell receptor (beta chain) was found in a study of T cell repertoires in cytomegalovirus infection. Across the study: Selected CMV epitopes included recently identified HLA-C-restricted ones as well as well-studied HLA-B-restricted ones. Study observations and caveats: Clonotypes of TCR beta that were HLA-C-restricted and CMV-specific dominated the ex vivo response. Individuals carrying CMV plus the relevant HLA were identified by cumulative frequency of public TCR beta families.

A word on this clonotype: What it recognizes is unknown.

One entry per CDR3 protein, called by TCRdb with MiXCR from the reads. The table records hundreds of thousands of distinct CDR3 sequences, roughly a third of them present only once. Germline V gene sequence: CDR1 SGHVS, CDR2 FQNEAQ. The CDR3 runs to 18 residues. V lost 1 base, J lost 3 bases, and 20 bases lay in between. This specimen was cultured PBMCs, taken from culture after CMV antigen stimulation. The chain carries TRBV7-8 and TRBJ2-3; D is uncertain. The source is a human donor in good health (CMV status not recorded). Some clones in this sample may be carry-over from other donors' samples. The CDR3: CASSLVVWHQTVTDTQYF. The DNA for the CDR3 is TGTGCCAGCAGCTTAGTGGTCTGGCACCAGACGGTAACAGATACGCAGTATTTT.